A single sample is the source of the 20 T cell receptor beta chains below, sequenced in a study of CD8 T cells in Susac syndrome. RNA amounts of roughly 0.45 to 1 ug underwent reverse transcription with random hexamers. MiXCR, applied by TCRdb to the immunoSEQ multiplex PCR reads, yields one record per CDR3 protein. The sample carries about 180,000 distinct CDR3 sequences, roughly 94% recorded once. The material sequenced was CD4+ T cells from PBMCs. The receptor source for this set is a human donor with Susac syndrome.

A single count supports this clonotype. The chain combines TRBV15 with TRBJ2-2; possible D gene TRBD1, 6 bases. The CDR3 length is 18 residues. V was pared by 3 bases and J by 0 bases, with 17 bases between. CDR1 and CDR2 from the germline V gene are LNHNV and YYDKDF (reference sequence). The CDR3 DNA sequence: TGTGCCACCAGCAGGGCAGCCCGGACAGTTTCGAACACCGGGGAGCTGTTTTTT. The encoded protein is CATSRAARTVSNTGELFF.

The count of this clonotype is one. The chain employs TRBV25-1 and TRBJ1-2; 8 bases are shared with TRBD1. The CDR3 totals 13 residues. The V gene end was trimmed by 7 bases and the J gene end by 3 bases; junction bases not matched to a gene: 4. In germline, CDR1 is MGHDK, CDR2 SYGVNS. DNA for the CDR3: TGTGCCAGCACCGGGACAGGCTACTATGGCTACACCTTC. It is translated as CASTGTGYYGYTF.

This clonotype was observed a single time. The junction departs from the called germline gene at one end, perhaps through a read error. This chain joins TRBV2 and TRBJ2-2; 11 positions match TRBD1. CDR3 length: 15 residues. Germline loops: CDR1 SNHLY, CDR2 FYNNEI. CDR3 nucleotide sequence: TGTGCCAGCACCGGACAGGGGGCGAATACCGGGGAGCTGTTTTTT. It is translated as CASTGQGANTGELFF.

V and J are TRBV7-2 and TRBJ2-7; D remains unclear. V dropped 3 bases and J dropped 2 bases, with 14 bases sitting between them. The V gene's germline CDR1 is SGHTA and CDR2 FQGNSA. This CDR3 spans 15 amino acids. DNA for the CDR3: TGTGCCAGCAGCTTCCCCCTAGGCATAGCCTACGAGCAGTACTTC. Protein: CASSFPLGIAYEQYF.

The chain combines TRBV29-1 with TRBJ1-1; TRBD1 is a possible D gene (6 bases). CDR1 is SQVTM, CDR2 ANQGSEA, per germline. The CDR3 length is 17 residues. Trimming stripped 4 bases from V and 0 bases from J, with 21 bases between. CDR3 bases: TGCAGCGTTGTAGGGCCGTGGACAGAACCATTGAACACTGAAGCTTTCTTT. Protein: CSVVGPWTEPLNTEAFF.

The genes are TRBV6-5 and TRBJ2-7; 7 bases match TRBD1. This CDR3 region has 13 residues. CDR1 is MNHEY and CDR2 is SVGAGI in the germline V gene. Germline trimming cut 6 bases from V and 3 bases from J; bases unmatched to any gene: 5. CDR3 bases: TGTGCCAGCAGGAAATGGGACAGCTACGAGCAGTACTTC. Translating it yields CASRKWDSYEQYF.

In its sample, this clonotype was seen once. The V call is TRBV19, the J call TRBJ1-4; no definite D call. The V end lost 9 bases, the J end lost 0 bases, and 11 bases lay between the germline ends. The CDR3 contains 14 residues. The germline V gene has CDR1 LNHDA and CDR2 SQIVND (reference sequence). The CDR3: CASSPSPTNEKLFF. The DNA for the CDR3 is TGTGCCAGCAGCCCGTCACCAACTAATGAAAAACTGTTTTTT.

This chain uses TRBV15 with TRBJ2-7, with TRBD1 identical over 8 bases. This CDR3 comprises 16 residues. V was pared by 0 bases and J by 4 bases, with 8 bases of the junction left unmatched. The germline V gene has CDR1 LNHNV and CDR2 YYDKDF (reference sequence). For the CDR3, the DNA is TGTGCCACCAGCAGAGAGGCCCGGACAGGGCAGTACGAGCAGTACTTC. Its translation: CATSREARTGQYEQYF. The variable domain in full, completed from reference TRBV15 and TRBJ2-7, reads DAMVIQNPRYQVTQFGKPVTLSCSQTLNHNVMYWYQQKSSQAPKLLFHYYDKDFNNEADTPDNFQSRRPNTSFCFLDIRSPGLGDTAMYLCATSREARTGQYEQYFGPGTRLTVT.

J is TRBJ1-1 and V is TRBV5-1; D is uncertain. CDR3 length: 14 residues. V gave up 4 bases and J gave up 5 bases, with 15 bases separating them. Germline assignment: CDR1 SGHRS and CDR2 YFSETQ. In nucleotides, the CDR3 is TGCGCCAGCAGCCTCAGCATGGGTGGTACTGAAGCTTTCTTT. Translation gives CASSLSMGGTEAFF.

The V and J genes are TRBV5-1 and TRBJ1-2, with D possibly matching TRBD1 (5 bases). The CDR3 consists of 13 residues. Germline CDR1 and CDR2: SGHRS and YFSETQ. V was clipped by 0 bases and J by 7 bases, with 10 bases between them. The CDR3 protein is CASSLVGTVGYTF. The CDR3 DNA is TGCGCCAGCAGCTTGGTGGGGACGGTTGGCTACACCTTC.

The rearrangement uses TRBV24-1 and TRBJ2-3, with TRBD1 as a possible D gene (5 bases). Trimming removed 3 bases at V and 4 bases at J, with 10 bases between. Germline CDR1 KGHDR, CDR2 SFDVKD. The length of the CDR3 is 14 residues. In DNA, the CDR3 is TGTGCCACCAGTGATGCAACACAGGCAGATACGCAGTATTTT. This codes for CATSDATQADTQYF.

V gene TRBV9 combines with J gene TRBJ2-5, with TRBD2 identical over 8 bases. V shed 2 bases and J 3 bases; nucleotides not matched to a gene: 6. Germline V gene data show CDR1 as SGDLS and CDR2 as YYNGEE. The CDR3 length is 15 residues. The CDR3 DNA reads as TGTGCCAGCAGCGTCTCACGGGGGGGAAAAGAGACCCAGTACTTC. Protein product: CASSVSRGGKETQYF.

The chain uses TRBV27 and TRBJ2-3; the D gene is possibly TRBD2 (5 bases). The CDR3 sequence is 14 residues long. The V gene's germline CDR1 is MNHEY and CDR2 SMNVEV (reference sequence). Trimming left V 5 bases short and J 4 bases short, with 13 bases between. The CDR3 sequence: CASSPVGRADTQYF. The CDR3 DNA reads TGTGCCAGCAGTCCGGTTGGGCGGGCAGATACGCAGTATTTT.

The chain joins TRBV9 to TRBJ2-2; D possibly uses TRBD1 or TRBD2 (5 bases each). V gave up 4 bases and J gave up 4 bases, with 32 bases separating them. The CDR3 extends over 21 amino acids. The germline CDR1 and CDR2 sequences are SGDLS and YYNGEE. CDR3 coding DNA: TGTGCCAGCAGCCCCCGCTTTGGACACGATAGGGGACGCCCGAGCACCGGGGAGCTGTTTTTT. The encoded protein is CASSPRFGHDRGRPSTGELFF.

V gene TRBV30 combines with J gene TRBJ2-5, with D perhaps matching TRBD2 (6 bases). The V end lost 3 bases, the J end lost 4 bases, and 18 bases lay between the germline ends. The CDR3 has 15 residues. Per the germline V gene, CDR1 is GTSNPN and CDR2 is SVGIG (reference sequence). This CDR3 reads CAWSEPPGVVETQYF. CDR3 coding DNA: TGTGCCTGGAGCGAACCACCGGGGGTTGTAGAGACCCAGTACTTC.

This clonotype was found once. The CDR3 is CASRRGRAIANTGELFF. In nucleotides, the CDR3 is TGTGCCAGCAGACGGGGACGGGCAATCGCGAACACCGGGGAGCTGTTTTTT. The rearrangement uses TRBV6-1 and TRBJ2-2; D is perhaps TRBD1 or TRBD2 (5 bases each). Germline lookup yields CDR1 MNHNS and CDR2 SASEGT. The CDR3 contains 17 residues. The germline V and J ends were trimmed by 6 bases and 0 bases, with 17 bases remaining between them.

CDR3 sequence: CASSPSAGGPGEQYF. CDR3 DNA: TGTGCCAGCAGTCCCTCAGCAGGGGGCCCCGGCGAGCAGTACTTC. The gene calls are TRBV6-6 and TRBJ2-7; 8 bases line up with TRBD1. CDR1 is MNHNY, CDR2 SVGAGI, per germline (reference sequence). This CDR3 contains 15 residues. V dropped 5 bases and J dropped 6; count of bases not matched to a gene: 12.

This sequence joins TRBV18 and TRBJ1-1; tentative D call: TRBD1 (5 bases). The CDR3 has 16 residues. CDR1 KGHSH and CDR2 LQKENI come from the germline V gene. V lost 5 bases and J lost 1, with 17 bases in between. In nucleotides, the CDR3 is TGTGCCAGCTCAAGGGCAGGGCCCACACCGAACACTGAAGCTTTCTTT. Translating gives CASSRAGPTPNTEAFF.

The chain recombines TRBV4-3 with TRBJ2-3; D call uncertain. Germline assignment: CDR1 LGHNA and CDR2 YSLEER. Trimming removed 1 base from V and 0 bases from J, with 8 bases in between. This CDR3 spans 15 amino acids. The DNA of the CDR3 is TGCGCCAGCAGCCAAGTAGTCTCTAGCACAGATACGCAGTATTTT. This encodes CASSQVVSSTDTQYF.

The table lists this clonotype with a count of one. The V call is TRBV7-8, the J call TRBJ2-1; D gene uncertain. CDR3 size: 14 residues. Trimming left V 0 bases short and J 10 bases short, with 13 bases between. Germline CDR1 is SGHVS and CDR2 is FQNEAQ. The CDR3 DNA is TGTGCCAGCAGCTTAGCTGGGTCCCCACGGGAGCAGTTCTTC. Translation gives CASSLAGSPREQFF.